This record looks at one T cell receptor (beta chain) sequence and its context. Its antigen is still unknown. These data are taken from a study of blood T cells in healthy people across ages. Points from the study as a whole: Donor CMV status, an unknown factor, possibly confounded changes in expanded clonotypes.

Per the germline V gene, CDR1 is SGHRS and CDR2 is YFSETQ. This CDR3 is 15 amino acids long. J was trimmed by 11 bases and V by 0 bases; bases with no gene match: 11. Each donor's blood draw was roughly 9.5 milliliters of peripheral blood. For the second PCR, which ran for roughly 6 to 12 cycles, a sample-barcoded 5' primer and a J-beta primer mix were used. Each CDR3 protein is one row after TCRdb ran MiXCR on the 5' RACE reads. The sample gives 600,000 or so distinct CDR3 sequences, around 50% of which show up once; around 23% is in the top ten. The sample was blood. The TCR comes from an elderly man in good health. The J gene is TRBJ2-5, the V gene TRBV5-1; 9 bases are shared with TRBD2. CDR3 residues: CASSLEGLALDEQYF. CDR3 coding DNA: TGCGCCAGCAGCTTGGAGGGACTAGCTCTTGATGAGCAGTACTTC. The full variable domain, in which reference TRBV5-1 and TRBJ2-5 provide the parts outside the CDR3, is KAGVTQTPRYLIKTRGQQVTLSCSPISGHRSVSWYQQTPGQGLQFLFEYFSETQRNKGNFPGRFSGRQFSNSRSEMNVSTLELGDSALYLCASSLEGLALDEQYFGPGTRLLVL.